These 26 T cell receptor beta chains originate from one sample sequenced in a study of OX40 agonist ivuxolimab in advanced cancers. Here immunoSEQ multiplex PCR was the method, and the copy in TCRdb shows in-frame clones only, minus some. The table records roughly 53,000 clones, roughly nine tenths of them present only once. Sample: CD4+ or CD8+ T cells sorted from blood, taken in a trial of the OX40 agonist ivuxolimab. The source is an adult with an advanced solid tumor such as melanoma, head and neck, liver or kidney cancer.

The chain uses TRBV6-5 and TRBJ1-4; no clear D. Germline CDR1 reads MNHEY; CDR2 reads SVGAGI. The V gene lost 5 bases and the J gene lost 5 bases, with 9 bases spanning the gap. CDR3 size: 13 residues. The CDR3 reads CASSRDWNEKLFF. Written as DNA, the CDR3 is TGTGCCAGCAGTCGCGACTGGAATGAAAAACTGTTTTTT.

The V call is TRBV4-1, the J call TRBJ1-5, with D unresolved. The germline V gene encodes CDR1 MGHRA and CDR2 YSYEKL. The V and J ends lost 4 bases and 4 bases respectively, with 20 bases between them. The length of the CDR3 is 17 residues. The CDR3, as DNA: TGCGCCAGCAGCCGGTTCGTAGCATCTGTGGGGAATCAGCCCCAGCATTTT. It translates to CASSRFVASVGNQPQHF.

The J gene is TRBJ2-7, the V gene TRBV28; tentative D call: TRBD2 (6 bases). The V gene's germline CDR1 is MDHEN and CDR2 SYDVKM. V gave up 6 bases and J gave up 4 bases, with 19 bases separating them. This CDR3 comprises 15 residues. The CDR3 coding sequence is TGTGCCAGCAGATTCTACTACCAGGGAGGATACGAGCAGTACTTC. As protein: CASRFYYQGGYEQYF.

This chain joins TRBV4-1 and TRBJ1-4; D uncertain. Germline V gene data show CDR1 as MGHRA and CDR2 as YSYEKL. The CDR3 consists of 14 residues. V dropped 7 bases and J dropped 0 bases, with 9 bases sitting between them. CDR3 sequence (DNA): TGCGCCAGCACCCCAACAGCAACTAATGAAAAACTGTTTTTT. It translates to CASTPTATNEKLFF.

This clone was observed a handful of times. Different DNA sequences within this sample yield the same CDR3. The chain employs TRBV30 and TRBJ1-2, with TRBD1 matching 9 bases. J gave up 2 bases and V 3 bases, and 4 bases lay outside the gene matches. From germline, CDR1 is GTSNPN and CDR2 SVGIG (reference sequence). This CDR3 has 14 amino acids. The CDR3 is CAWRNRGRNYGYTF. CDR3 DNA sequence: TGTGCCTGGAGGAACAGGGGGCGGAACTATGGCTACACCTTC.

CDR3 protein: CASSLGPRGQGALNYGYTF. As DNA, the CDR3 is TGTGCCAGCAGCTTGGGCCCCCGAGGACAGGGAGCCCTAAACTATGGCTACACCTTC. The chain combines TRBV5-5 with TRBJ1-2, with 8 bases aligning to TRBD1. The CDR3 is made up of 19 amino acids. After removal of 0 bases from V and 2 bases from J, the junction contained 15 bases not matched to a gene. CDR1 and CDR2 (germline): SGHKS, YYEKEE (reference sequence).

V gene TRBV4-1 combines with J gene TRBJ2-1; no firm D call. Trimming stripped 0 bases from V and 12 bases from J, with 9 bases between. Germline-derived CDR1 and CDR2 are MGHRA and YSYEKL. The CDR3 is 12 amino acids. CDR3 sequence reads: CASSQDMRVQFF. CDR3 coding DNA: TGCGCCAGCAGCCAAGATATGCGTGTGCAGTTCTTC.

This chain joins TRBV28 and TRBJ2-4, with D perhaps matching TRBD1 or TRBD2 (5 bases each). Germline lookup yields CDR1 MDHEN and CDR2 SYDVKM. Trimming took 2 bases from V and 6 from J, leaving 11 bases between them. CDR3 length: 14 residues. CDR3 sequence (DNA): TGTGCCAGCAGTTTAACCGGGGCATTAAACATTCAGTACTTC. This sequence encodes CASSLTGALNIQYF.

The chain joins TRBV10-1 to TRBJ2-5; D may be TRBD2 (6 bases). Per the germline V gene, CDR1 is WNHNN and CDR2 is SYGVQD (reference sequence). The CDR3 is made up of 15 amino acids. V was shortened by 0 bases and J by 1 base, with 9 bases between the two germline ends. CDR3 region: CASSESLATQETQYF. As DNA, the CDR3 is TGCGCCAGCAGTGAGTCCCTAGCGACCCAAGAGACCCAGTACTTC.

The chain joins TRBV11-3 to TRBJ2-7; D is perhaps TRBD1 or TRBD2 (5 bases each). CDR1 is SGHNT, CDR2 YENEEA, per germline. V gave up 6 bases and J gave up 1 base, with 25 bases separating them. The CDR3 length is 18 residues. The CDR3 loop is CASSLPRRDRDPSYEQYF. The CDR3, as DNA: TGTGCCAGCAGTTTACCACGACGGGACCGAGACCCTTCCTACGAGCAGTACTTC.

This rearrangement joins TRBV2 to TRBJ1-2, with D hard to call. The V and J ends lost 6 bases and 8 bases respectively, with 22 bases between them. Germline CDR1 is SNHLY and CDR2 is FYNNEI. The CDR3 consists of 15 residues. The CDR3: CASSPSGLGLRGYTF. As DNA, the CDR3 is TGTGCCAGCAGCCCTTCAGGCCTTGGGTTGAGGGGCTACACCTTC.

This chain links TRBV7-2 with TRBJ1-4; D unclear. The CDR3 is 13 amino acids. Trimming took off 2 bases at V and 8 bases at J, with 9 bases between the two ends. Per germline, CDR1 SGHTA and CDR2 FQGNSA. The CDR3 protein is CASSLWEREKLFF. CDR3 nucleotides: TGTGCCAGCAGCTTATGGGAACGCGAAAAACTGTTTTTT.

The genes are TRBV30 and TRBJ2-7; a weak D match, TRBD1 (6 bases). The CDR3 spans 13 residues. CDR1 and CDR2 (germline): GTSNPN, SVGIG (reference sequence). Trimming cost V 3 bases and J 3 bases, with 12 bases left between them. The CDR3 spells CAWRQGHLYEQYF. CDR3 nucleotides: TGTGCCTGGAGGCAGGGACACCTCTACGAGCAGTACTTC. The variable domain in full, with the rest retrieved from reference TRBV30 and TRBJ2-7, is SQTIHQWPATLVQPVGSPLSLECTVEGTSNPNLYWYRQAAGRGLQLLFYSVGIGQISSEVPQNLSASRPQDRQFILSSKKLLLSDSGFYLCAWRQGHLYEQYFGPGTRLTVT.

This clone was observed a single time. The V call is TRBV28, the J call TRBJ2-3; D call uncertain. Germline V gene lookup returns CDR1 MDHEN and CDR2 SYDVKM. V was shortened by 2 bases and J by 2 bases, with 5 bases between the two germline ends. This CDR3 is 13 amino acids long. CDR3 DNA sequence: TGTGCCAGCAGTTTACCCCTCACAGATACGCAGTATTTT. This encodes CASSLPLTDTQYF. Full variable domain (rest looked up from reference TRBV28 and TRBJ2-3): DVKVTQSSRYLVKRTGEKVFLECVQDMDHENMFWYRQDPGLGLRLIYFSYDVKMKEKGDIPEGYSVSREKKERFSLILESASTNQTSMYLCASSLPLTDTQYFGPGTRLTVL.

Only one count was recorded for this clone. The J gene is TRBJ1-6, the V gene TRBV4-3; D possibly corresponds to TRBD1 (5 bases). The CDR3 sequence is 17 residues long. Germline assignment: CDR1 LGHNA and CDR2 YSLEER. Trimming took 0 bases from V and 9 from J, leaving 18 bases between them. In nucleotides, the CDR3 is TGCGCCAGCAGCCAAGACGCCACAGTCGGTGGGGGTTCACCCCTCCACTTT. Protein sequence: CASSQDATVGGGSPLHF.

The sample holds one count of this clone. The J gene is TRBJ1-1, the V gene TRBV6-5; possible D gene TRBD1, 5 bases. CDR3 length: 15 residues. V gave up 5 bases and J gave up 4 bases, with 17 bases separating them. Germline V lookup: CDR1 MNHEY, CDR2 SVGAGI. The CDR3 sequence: CASSSRGDPVTEAFF. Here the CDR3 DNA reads TGTGCCAGCAGTAGTCGCGGGGACCCGGTCACTGAAGCTTTCTTT.

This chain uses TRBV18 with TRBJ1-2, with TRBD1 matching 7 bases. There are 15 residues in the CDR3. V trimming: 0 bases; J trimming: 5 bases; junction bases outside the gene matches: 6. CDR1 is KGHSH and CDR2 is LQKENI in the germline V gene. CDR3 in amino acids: CASSPPAGGIYGYTF. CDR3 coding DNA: TGTGCCAGCTCACCACCGGCAGGGGGTATATATGGCTACACCTTC. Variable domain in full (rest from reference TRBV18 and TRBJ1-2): NAGVMQNPRHLVRRRGQEARLRCSPMKGHSHVYWYRQLPEEGLKFMVYLQKENIIDESGMPKERFSAEFPKEGPSILRIQQVVRGDSAAYFCASSPPAGGIYGYTFGSGTRLTVV.

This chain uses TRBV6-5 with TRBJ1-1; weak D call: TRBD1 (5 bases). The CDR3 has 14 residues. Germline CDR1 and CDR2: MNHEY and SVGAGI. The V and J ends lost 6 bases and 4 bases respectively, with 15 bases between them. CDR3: CASSSLPGSTEAFF. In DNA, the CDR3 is TGTGCCAGCAGCTCTTTACCAGGGAGCACTGAAGCTTTCTTT.

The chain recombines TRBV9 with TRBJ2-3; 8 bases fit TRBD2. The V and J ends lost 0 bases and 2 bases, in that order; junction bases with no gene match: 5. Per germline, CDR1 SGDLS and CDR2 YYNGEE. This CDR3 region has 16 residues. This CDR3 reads CASSVAGGGLTDTQYF. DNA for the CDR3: TGTGCCAGCAGCGTAGCCGGCGGGGGGCTCACAGATACGCAGTATTTT.

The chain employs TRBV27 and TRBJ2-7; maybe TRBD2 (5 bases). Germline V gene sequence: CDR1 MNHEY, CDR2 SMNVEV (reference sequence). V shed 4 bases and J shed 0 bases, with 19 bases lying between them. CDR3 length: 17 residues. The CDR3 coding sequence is TGTGCCAGCAGTTCCCGAAGTAGAGGGTCGGGCTCCTACGAGCAGTACTTC. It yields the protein CASSSRSRGSGSYEQYF.

CDR3 coding DNA: TGTGCCAGCAGTGATTCCTACGGGACCAGCAATCAGCCCCAGCATTTT. This translates into CASSDSYGTSNQPQHF. The chain couples TRBV2 to TRBJ1-5; perhaps TRBD1 as D (5 bases). Germline CDR1 SNHLY, CDR2 FYNNEI. Trimming cost V 3 bases and J 1 base, with 13 bases left between them. This CDR3 is built from 16 residues. Full variable domain (rest looked up from reference TRBV2 and TRBJ1-5): EPEVTQTPSHQVTQMGQEVILRCVPISNHLYFYWYRQILGQKVEFLVSFYNNEISEKSEIFDDQFSVERPDGSNFTLKIRSTKLEDSAMYFCASSDSYGTSNQPQHFGDGTRLSIL.

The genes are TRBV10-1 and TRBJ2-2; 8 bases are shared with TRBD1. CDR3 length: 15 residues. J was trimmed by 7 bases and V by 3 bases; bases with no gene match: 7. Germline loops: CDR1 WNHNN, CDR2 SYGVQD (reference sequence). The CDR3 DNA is TGCGCCAGCAGTGACCCAGGGGGCGCGGACGGGGAGCTGTTTTTT. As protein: CASSDPGGADGELFF.

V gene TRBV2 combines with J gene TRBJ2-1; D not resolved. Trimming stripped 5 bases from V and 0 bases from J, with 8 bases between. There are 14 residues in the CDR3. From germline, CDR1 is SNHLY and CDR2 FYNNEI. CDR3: CASSHLSSYNEQFF. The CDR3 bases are TGTGCCAGCAGTCATCTGAGCTCCTACAATGAGCAGTTCTTC.

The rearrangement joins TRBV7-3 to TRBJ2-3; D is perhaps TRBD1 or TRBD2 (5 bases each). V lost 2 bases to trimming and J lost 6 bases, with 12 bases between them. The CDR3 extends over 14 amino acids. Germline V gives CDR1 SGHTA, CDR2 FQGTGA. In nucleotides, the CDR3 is TGTGCCAGCAGCTTAGATCGAGGGGCGGATACGCAGTATTTT. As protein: CASSLDRGADTQYF. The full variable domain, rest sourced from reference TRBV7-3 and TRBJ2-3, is GAGVSQTPSNKVTEKGKYVELRCDPISGHTALYWYRQSLGQGPEFLIYFQGTGAADDSGLPNDRFFAVRPEGSVSTLKIQRTERGDSAVYLCASSLDRGADTQYFGPGTRLTVL.

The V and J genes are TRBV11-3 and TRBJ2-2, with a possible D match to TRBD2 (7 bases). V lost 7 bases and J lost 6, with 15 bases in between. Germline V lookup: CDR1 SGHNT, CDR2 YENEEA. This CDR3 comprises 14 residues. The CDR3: CASMRGRSSGELFF. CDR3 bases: TGTGCCAGCATGCGGGGGCGATCTTCCGGGGAGCTGTTTTTT.

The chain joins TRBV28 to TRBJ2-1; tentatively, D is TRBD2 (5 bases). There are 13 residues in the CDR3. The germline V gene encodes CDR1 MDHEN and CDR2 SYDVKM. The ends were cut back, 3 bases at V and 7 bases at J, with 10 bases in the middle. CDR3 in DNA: TGTGCCAGCAGTTTCACTAGGAAAAATGAGCAGTTCTTC. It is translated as CASSFTRKNEQFF.